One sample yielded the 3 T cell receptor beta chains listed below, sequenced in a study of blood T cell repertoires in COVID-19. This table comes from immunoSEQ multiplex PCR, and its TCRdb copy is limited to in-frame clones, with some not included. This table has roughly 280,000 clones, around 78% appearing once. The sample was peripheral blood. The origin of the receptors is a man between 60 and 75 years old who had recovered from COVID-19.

DNA of the CDR3: TGTGCCAGCAGCTCAAACCCCCTCGAGGGGGGGCTGTACTATGGCTACACCTTC. Its protein product is CASSSNPLEGGLYYGYTF. The chain recombines TRBV7-9 with TRBJ1-2; tentative D call: TRBD1 (6 bases). V lost 4 bases, J lost 3 bases, and 24 bases lay in between. This CDR3 has 18 residues. Germline V lookup: CDR1 SEHNR, CDR2 FQNEAQ (reference sequence).

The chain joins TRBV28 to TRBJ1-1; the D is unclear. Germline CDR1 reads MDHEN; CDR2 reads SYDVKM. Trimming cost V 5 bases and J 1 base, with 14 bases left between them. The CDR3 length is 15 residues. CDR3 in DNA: TGTGCCAGCAGTCCCACGGTTGGAGGGAACACTGAAGCTTTCTTT. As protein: CASSPTVGGNTEAFF.

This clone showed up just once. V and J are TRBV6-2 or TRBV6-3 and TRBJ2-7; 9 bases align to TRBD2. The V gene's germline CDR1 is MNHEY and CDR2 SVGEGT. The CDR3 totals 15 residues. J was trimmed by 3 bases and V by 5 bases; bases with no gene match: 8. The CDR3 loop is CASSKPGLASYEQYF. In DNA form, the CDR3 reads TGTGCCAGCAGTAAACCGGGACTAGCAAGCTACGAGCAGTACTTC.